Presented here are 20 T cell receptor beta chains from one specimen sequenced in a study of molecular identifiers for immune sequencing clone quantification. In TCRdb, the PCR reads were re-called with MiXCR into one record per CDR3 protein. The sample has just under 650,000 distinct CDR3 sequences; 20% are singletons. The specimen sequenced was naive CD8+ T cells from blood, with Jurkat cell RNA spiked in. Specified subset: FACS-sorted CD8+CD4-CCR7+CD45RA+ naive T cells. All receptors come from a human donor in good health. Some libraries in this study had Jurkat cell RNA spiked in.

This clonotype was counted many times. V is TRBV20-1 and J is TRBJ2-7; 12 nucleotides match TRBD2. Germline V lookup: CDR1 DFQATT, CDR2 SNEGSKA (reference sequence). There are 13 residues in the CDR3. Trimming at V came to 6 bases and at J to 5 bases, leaving 5 bases not matched to a gene. The DNA of the CDR3 is TGCAGTGCCGCTAGCGGGAGGGAGGACGAGCAGTACTTC. Translating gives CSAASGREDEQYF.

In its sample, this clonotype was seen a few times. Sequence at one end of the junction differs from germline and may be a read error. J is TRBJ1-1 and V is TRBV2; D is unclear. The germline V gene has CDR1 SNHLY and CDR2 FYNNEI. The CDR3 is made up of 14 amino acids. For the CDR3, the DNA is TGTGCCAGCAGTGAAGGGCACGTGAACACTAAAGCTTTCTTT. As protein: CASSEGHVNTKAFF.

This clonotype was seen at least ten times. This chain links TRBV11-2 with TRBJ1-1; TRBD1 is a possible D gene (6 bases). The CDR3 covers 16 residues. Trimming took 5 bases from V and 0 from J, leaving 16 bases between them. Germline V gene lookup returns CDR1 SGHAT and CDR2 FQNNGV. CDR3 loop: CASSLQGSYMNTEAFF. In DNA, the CDR3 is TGTGCCAGCAGCCTACAGGGATCCTACATGAACACTGAAGCTTTCTTT.

V is TRBV12-2 and J is TRBJ1-5. TRBV12-2 is a pseudogene locus. CDR3 length: 12 amino acids. CDR3 bases: TGTGCAAGTCGCCCTCCCGATCAGCCCCAGCATTTT. It specifies CASRPPDQPQHF.

There are many counts of this clonotype. The chain employs TRBV30 and TRBJ2-5; D remains unclear. Between the trimmed V and J ends, which lost 0 bases and 0 bases, there was a span of 5 bases. This CDR3 comprises 13 residues. The germline gives CDR1 GTSNPN, CDR2 SVGIG (reference sequence). The chain's CDR3 is CAWSVLNQETQYF. The CDR3 coding sequence is TGTGCCTGGAGTGTACTGAACCAAGAGACCCAGTACTTC. Together with reference TRBV30 and TRBJ2-5, the CDR3 gives the full variable domain: SQTIHQWPATLVQPVGSPLSLECTVEGTSNPNLYWYRQAAGRGLQLLFYSVGIGQISSEVPQNLSASRPQDRQFILSSKKLLLSDSGFYLCAWSVLNQETQYFGPGTRLLVL.

This clonotype was counted only a few times. CDR3 loop: CASSITSGPYEQYF. The CDR3, as DNA: TGTGCCAGTAGTATAACTAGCGGGCCCTACGAGCAGTACTTC. The rearrangement links TRBV19 to TRBJ2-7; 9 bases are a match to TRBD2. Germline V CDR1 and CDR2: LNHDA, SQIVND (reference sequence). V shed 2 bases and J 2 bases; nucleotides not matched to a gene: 1. The CDR3 totals 14 residues.

In its sample, this clonotype was seen a few times. This rearrangement joins TRBV19 to TRBJ2-7; 10 bases align to TRBD1. The CDR3 is made up of 13 amino acids. V was clipped by 7 bases and J by 2 bases; unmatched bases: 2. The germline V gene has CDR1 LNHDA and CDR2 SQIVND (reference sequence). The CDR3 protein is CASNGTGAYEQYF. The DNA of the CDR3 is TGTGCCAGTAACGGGACAGGGGCCTACGAGCAGTACTTC.

About this clonotype: Given a much more abundant clone one base away, this may be a read error. Without the conserved terminal phenylalanine or tryptophan, this CDR3 likely stems from a read error. This chain links TRBV19 with TRBJ1-4; D perhaps matches TRBD1 (6 bases). Germline loops: CDR1 LNHDA, CDR2 SQIVND (reference sequence). The CDR3 covers 16 residues. With 7 bases removed from V and 0 bases from J, the gap between germline ends came to 15 bases. Here the CDR3 reads CASNLGGRATNEKLFS. DNA of the CDR3: TGTGCCAGTAACTTGGGGGGGCGTGCAACTAATGAAAAACTGTTTTCT.

J is TRBJ1-1 and V is TRBV19; 7 bases are shared with TRBD1. Germline V gene lookup returns CDR1 LNHDA and CDR2 SQIVND (reference sequence). Trimming cost V 6 bases and J 1 base; bases outside gene matches: 5. CDR3 length equals 14 residues. The CDR3 DNA sequence: TGTGCCAGTAGATTACAGGGGACGAACACTGAAGCTTTCTTT. Translation gives CASRLQGTNTEAFF.

At least ten counts were recorded for this clonotype. The chain uses TRBV27 and TRBJ2-1; 8 bases agree with TRBD1. After removal of 6 bases from V and 4 bases from J, the junction contained 5 bases not matched to a gene. Germline V gives CDR1 MNHEY, CDR2 SMNVEV (reference sequence). This CDR3 is 14 amino acids long. The CDR3 loop is CASSLGTGYNEQFF. CDR3 sequence (DNA): TGTGCCAGCAGCTTAGGGACAGGATACAATGAGCAGTTCTTC.

To note about this clonotype: This could be a read error, since a much larger clone is one nucleotide away. The rearrangement joins TRBV7-9 to TRBJ1-5, with D possibly being TRBD1 (5 bases). Germline-derived CDR1 and CDR2 are SEHNR and FQNEAQ (reference sequence). The CDR3 runs to 14 residues. V was pared by 3 bases and J by 3 bases, with 9 bases between. In nucleotides, the CDR3 is TGTGCCAGCAGCTTTTCAGGGCTCAATCAGCCCCAGCATTTT. This codes for CASSFSGLNQPQHF.

Written as DNA, the CDR3 is TGTGCCAGCAGTTACGGGACAGGGGGGAACAATCAGCCCCAGCATTTT. Its translation: CASSYGTGGNNQPQHF. This chain joins TRBV6-6 and TRBJ1-5; 11 bases align to TRBD1. The CDR3 runs 16 residues. J gave up 3 bases and V 2 bases, and 3 bases lay outside the gene matches. CDR1 is MNHNY, CDR2 SVGAGI, per germline (reference sequence).

This clonotype was picked up many times. This chain connects TRBV4-1 to TRBJ1-4; possible D gene TRBD1, 6 bases. With 4 bases removed from V and 0 bases from J, the gap between germline ends came to 12 bases. CDR3 length: 16 amino acids. Germline CDR1 MGHRA, CDR2 YSYEKL. The DNA of the CDR3 is TGCGCCAGCAGCCCCGGGACATTACCAACTAATGAAAAACTGTTTTTT. Protein product: CASSPGTLPTNEKLFF.

Comment on this clonotype: Possible read error: a much larger clone is one base away. The V and J genes are TRBV4-3 and TRBJ2-2; TRBD2 might be the D (5 bases). The CDR3 runs to 17 residues. Germline-derived CDR1 and CDR2 are LGHNA and YSLEER. CDR3 sequence (DNA): TGCGCCAGCAGACAAGATCGCAACCGGGGGAACACCGGGGAGCTGTTTTTT. It specifies CASRQDRNRGNTGELFF.

Many counts were recorded for this clonotype. CDR3 nucleotides: TGTGCCAGCAGCTTGGAGGGCAGGAGTAATGAAAAACTGTTTTTT. It yields the protein CASSLEGRSNEKLFF. This rearrangement joins TRBV5-8 to TRBJ1-4; D is ambiguous. The CDR3 extends over 15 amino acids. CDR1 is SGHTS, CDR2 YDEGEE, per germline. Trimming stripped 0 bases from V and 4 bases from J, with 10 bases between.

This clonotype showed up many times. The chain has TRBV7-9 and TRBJ1-2; a weak D match, TRBD1 (6 bases). The CDR3 covers 14 residues. Trimming removed 5 bases at V and 3 bases at J, with 13 bases between. Germline assignment: CDR1 SEHNR and CDR2 FQNEAQ (reference sequence). CDR3 in amino acids: CASSLRTEDYGYTF. The CDR3 region has the DNA TGTGCCAGCAGCCTCCGGACAGAGGACTATGGCTACACCTTC.

The table lists this clonotype with many counts. The conserved closing phenylalanine or tryptophan is absent in this CDR3, likely reflecting a read error. It is unclear where the CDR3 begins or ends on the DNA, so no DNA is shown, and the CDR3 is as TCRdb lists it. The chain joins TRBV30 to TRBJ2-1; no DNA check was done on the table's D call, TRBD1. Germline V gives CDR1 GTSNPN, CDR2 SVGIG (reference sequence). The CDR3 is made up of 13 amino acids, end residues included. CDR3 sequence: CAWTPGPGQGLVT.

The sample holds many counts of this clonotype. This rearrangement joins TRBV6-2 or TRBV6-3 to TRBJ2-2; 10 bases agree with TRBD2. CDR1 and CDR2 (germline): MNHEY, SVGEGT. The CDR3 is 19 residues long. The V segment lost 2 bases and the J segment 1 base; nucleotides outside the gene matches: 10. The CDR3 DNA reads TGTGCCAGCAGTTACGGGCTAGCGGGAGCGATCGAGAACACCGGGGAGCTGTTTTTT. It translates to CASSYGLAGAIENTGELFF.

This clonotype appeared many times. The chain uses TRBV9 and TRBJ1-1, with D uncertain. The germline V and J ends were trimmed by 0 bases and 7 bases, with 7 bases remaining between them. Per germline, CDR1 SGDLS and CDR2 YYNGEE. The CDR3 is 12 amino acids. The CDR3 reads CASSVAVGEAFF. The CDR3 DNA is TGTGCCAGCAGCGTAGCTGTAGGTGAAGCTTTCTTT.

This clonotype occurred many times. This sequence joins TRBV2 and TRBJ2-7; the D gene could be TRBD1 or TRBD2 (5 bases each). The V gene's germline CDR1 is SNHLY and CDR2 FYNNEI. V was cut by 3 bases and J by 7 bases, with 10 bases left in between. The CDR3 spans 12 residues. The CDR3 loop is CASSEMGREQYF. In DNA form, the CDR3 reads TGTGCCAGCAGTGAGATGGGACGGGAGCAGTACTTC.